The present entry profiles one T cell receptor beta chain with its context. The antigen is undetermined. Original processing notes: ImmunoSEQ gave junction-only sequences without quality scores, so filtering differed. Method: immunoSEQ multiplex PCR; TCRdb's copy keeps in-frame clones and lacks some. V, J and clone size reflect that table, while D and trimming were determined from the DNA. The profile shows more than 500,000 clones, approximately 94% of them singletons. The study drew all its donors from Caucasian adults living in Nashville, Tennessee. These data originate in a study of shared clonotypes between healthy human individuals. Study-wide background: A donor's plate count was three for CD4 naive and three for CD4 memory; CD8 naive had two and CD8 memory one.

V lost 1 base, J lost 7 bases, and 8 bases lay in between. The CDR3 is 12 residues long. Germline CDR1 is SGHDT and CDR2 is YYEEEE. Overall study findings and caveats: Enrolling few donors narrowed the genetic and exposure-history diversity that was represented.

The clonotype was recovered from a woman in her 30s in good health. This sequence joins TRBV5-6 and TRBJ1-2; D not certain. Sequencing was done on a sample of naive CD4+ T cells sorted from blood. The subset is: CD45RA+ positively selected. This CDR3 reads CASSLTRTGYTF. The DNA for the CDR3 is TGTGCCAGCAGCTTGACCAGGACTGGCTACACCTTC.